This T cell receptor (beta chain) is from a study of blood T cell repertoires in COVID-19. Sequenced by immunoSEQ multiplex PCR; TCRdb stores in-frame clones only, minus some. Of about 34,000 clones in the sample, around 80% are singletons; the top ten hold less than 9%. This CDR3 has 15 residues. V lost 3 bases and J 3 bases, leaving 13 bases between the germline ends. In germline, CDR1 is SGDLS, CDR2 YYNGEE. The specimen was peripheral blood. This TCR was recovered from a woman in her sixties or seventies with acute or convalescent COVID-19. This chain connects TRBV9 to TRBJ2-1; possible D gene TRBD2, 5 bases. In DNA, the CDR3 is TGTGCCAGCAGCGCCCAAGCGGACCTCTACAATGAGCAGTTCTTC. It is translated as CASSAQADLYNEQFF.